This T cell receptor (beta chain) was sequenced during a study of CD8 T cells in Susac syndrome. Germline V lookup: CDR1 SQVTM, CDR2 ANQGSEA. V lost 4 bases to trimming and J lost 4 bases, with 13 bases between them. CDR3 length equals 13 residues. Random hexamers were used to reverse transcribe 0.5 to 1 ug of RNA. Each CDR3 protein gets one entry after TCRdb re-called the immunoSEQ multiplex PCR reads with MiXCR. Of 330,000 or so distinct CDR3 sequences listed, over 75% are singletons. The origin of this receptor is a human donor with multiple sclerosis. The chain carries TRBV29-1 and TRBJ1-2; no firm D call. The sample taken for sequencing was CD8+ T cells from PBMCs. The DNA for the CDR3 is TGCAGCGTTGTTGGGGAATTAACCTATGGCTACACCTTC. As protein: CSVVGELTYGYTF. The full variable domain, rest sourced from reference TRBV29-1 and TRBJ1-2, is SAVISQKPSRDICQRGTSLTIQCQVDSQVTMMFWYRQQPGQSLTLIATANQGSEATYESGFVIDKFPISRPNLTFSTLTVSNMSPEDSSIYLCSVVGELTYGYTFGSGTRLTVV.